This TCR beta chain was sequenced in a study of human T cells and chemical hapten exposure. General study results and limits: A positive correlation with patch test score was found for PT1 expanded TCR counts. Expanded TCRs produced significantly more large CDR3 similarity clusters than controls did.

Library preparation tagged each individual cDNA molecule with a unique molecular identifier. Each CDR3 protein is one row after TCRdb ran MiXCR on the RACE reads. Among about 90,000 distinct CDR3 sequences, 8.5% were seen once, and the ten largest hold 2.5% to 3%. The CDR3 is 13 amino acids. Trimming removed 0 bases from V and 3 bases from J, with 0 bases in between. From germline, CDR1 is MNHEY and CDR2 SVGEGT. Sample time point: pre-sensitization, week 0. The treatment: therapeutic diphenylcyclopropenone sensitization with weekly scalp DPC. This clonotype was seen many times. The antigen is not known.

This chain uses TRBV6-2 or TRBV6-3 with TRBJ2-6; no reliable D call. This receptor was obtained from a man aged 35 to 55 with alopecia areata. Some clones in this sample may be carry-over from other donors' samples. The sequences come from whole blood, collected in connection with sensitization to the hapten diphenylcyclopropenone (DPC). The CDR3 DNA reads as TGTGCCAGCAGTTACTCTGGGGCCAACGTCCTGACTTTC. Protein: CASSYSGANVLTF.